The clone carrying this TCR beta chain has at least ten counts. This specimen comes from a study of early T cells in non-severe SARS-CoV-2 infection. TCRdb called the 5' RACE reads again in MiXCR, with one record for every CDR3 protein. Altogether 55,000 to 75,000 distinct CDR3 sequences are present, 9% to 15% being singletons, with the ten largest covering about 4.2%. Trimming cost V 6 bases and J 7 bases; bases outside gene matches: 22. The CDR3 spans 18 residues. The V gene's germline CDR1 is KGHSH and CDR2 LQKENI. Sequences were obtained from whole blood. This receptor was identified in an adult who was a healthcare worker with PCR-confirmed SARS-CoV-2 infection or an uninfected control (not recorded which). The rearrangement uses TRBV18 and TRBJ2-7; TRBD1 aligns across 9 bases. Here the CDR3 DNA reads TGTGCCAGCTCCGCCTTGGGTCGCTTCCGGACAGGGGTCCAGGAGCAGTACTTC. As protein: CASSALGRFRTGVQEQYF.